These 21 T cell receptor beta chains originate from one sample sequenced in a study of blood T cell repertoires in COVID-19. Clones were sequenced by immunoSEQ multiplex PCR, and TCRdb holds only the in-frame ones, with some missing. Here the sample spans tens of thousands of clones, 70% to 90% being singletons. Sequencing input: peripheral blood. The origin of the receptors is a man between 70 and 80 years old with active or convalescent COVID-19.

The chain carries TRBV7-8 and TRBJ1-5; D not certain. The CDR3 runs 16 residues. Germline loops: CDR1 SGHVS, CDR2 FQNEAQ. Trimming cost V 0 bases and J 4 bases, with 13 bases left between them. CDR3: CASSLAVAGQNQPQHF. Written as DNA, the CDR3 is TGTGCCAGCAGCTTAGCGGTGGCAGGCCAAAATCAGCCCCAGCATTTT.

This clone has only a few counts. CDR3 in amino acids: CSASPYSDGYTF. Here the CDR3 DNA reads TGCAGTGCTAGTCCTTACTCGGATGGCTACACCTTC. This chain links TRBV20-1 with TRBJ1-2; D remains unclear. Germline CDR1 and CDR2: DFQATT and SNEGSKA (reference sequence). Trimming pared 3 bases from V and 6 bases from J, leaving 11 bases between. The length of the CDR3 is 12 residues.

CDR3 sequence reads: CASSDEARTEAFF. CDR3 in DNA: TGTGCCAGCAGTGACGAGGCCCGTACTGAAGCTTTCTTT. J is TRBJ1-1 and V is TRBV2; no reliable D call. The CDR3 is 13 amino acids. The V and J ends lost 3 bases and 5 bases respectively, with 10 bases between them. Germline assignment: CDR1 SNHLY and CDR2 FYNNEI. The full variable domain, its missing parts supplied by reference TRBV2 and TRBJ1-1, is EPEVTQTPSHQVTQMGQEVILRCVPISNHLYFYWYRQILGQKVEFLVSFYNNEISEKSEIFDDQFSVERPDGSNFTLKIRSTKLEDSAMYFCASSDEARTEAFFGQGTRLTVV.

The chain joins TRBV9 to TRBJ2-3; 11 positions agree with TRBD1. V shed 4 bases and J 2 bases; nucleotides not matched to a gene: 6. The CDR3 extends over 16 amino acids. Germline loops: CDR1 SGDLS, CDR2 YYNGEE. The CDR3 is CASSRDRGKHTDTQYF. The CDR3 coding sequence is TGTGCCAGCAGCCGGGACAGGGGGAAACACACAGATACGCAGTATTTT.

V is TRBV5-1 and J is TRBJ2-7; 10 bases are a match to TRBD1. V was clipped by 0 bases and J by 3 bases; unmatched bases: 6. The CDR3 length is 16 residues. Per germline, CDR1 SGHRS and CDR2 YFSETQ. CDR3 loop: CASSLAGTGDLYEQYF. The CDR3 coding sequence is TGCGCCAGCAGCTTGGCCGGGACAGGGGATCTCTACGAGCAGTACTTC.

The rearrangement links TRBV6-5 to TRBJ1-2; 9 bases line up with TRBD1. The CDR3 has 12 residues. CDR1 is MNHEY and CDR2 is SVGAGI in the germline V gene. The V gene end was trimmed by 7 bases and the J gene end by 8 bases; junction bases not matched to a gene: 5. The CDR3 sequence is CASTGTGKGYTF. The CDR3 nucleotides are TGTGCCAGCACCGGGACAGGGAAGGGCTACACCTTC.

The rearrangement uses TRBV5-1 and TRBJ1-1; no definite D call. The V gene lost 0 bases and the J gene lost 3 bases, with 12 bases spanning the gap. The CDR3 contains 15 residues. CDR1 is SGHRS, CDR2 YFSETQ, per germline. CDR3: CASSLAVGLDTEAFF. CDR3 DNA: TGCGCCAGCAGCTTGGCCGTGGGCCTGGACACTGAAGCTTTCTTT. Variable domain in full (rest from reference TRBV5-1 and TRBJ1-1): KAGVTQTPRYLIKTRGQQVTLSCSPISGHRSVSWYQQTPGQGLQFLFEYFSETQRNKGNFPGRFSGRQFSNSRSEMNVSTLELGDSALYLCASSLAVGLDTEAFFGQGTRLTVV.

Only one count was recorded for this clone. Other DNA sequences from this sample encode an identical CDR3 as well. The chain couples TRBV28 to TRBJ1-6, with D possibly being TRBD1 (6 bases). The length of the CDR3 is 15 residues. V lost 5 bases and J 5 bases, leaving 13 bases between the germline ends. Germline CDR1 MDHEN, CDR2 SYDVKM. CDR3 bases: TGTGCCAGCAGTCCACCCAGGGGAAATAATTCACCCCTCCACTTT. Amino acids: CASSPPRGNNSPLHF.

The chain links TRBV6-1 to TRBJ1-3; D perhaps matches TRBD1 (6 bases). Germline loops: CDR1 MNHNS, CDR2 SASEGT. Trimming took off 2 bases at V and 6 bases at J, with 17 bases between the two ends. This CDR3 comprises 16 residues. The CDR3 loop is CASSEFVWAGENTIYF. For the CDR3, the DNA is TGTGCCAGCAGTGAATTCGTGTGGGCAGGGGAAAACACCATATATTTT.

V is TRBV5-1 and J is TRBJ1-1; 9 positions match TRBD1. The germline V gene has CDR1 SGHRS and CDR2 YFSETQ. The CDR3 is made up of 15 amino acids. J lost 2 bases, V lost 4 bases, and 6 bases had no gene match. The CDR3 bases are TGCGCCAGCAGCGACAGGGGGAACCCCAACACTGAAGCTTTCTTT. Residues: CASSDRGNPNTEAFF.

The gene calls are TRBV28 and TRBJ2-3; TRBD1 matches at 9 bases. J lost 0 bases, V lost 7 bases, and 8 bases had no gene match. Germline CDR1 MDHEN, CDR2 SYDVKM. This CDR3 region has 16 residues. CDR3 protein: CASKQQGAGSTDTQYF. The CDR3, as DNA: TGTGCCAGCAAACAACAGGGGGCCGGGAGCACAGATACGCAGTATTTT.

V and J are TRBV4-3 and TRBJ2-7; D may be TRBD1 (6 bases). The germline V and J ends were trimmed by 0 bases and 7 bases, with 10 bases remaining between them. Germline-derived CDR1 and CDR2 are LGHNA and YSLEER. The CDR3 extends over 13 amino acids. CDR3 sequence reads: CASSQDRGKEQYF. CDR3 coding DNA: TGCGCCAGCAGCCAAGATAGGGGGAAAGAGCAGTACTTC.

This sequence joins TRBV4-3 and TRBJ1-6; TRBD1 might be the D (5 bases). The CDR3 covers 15 residues. Germline V gives CDR1 LGHNA, CDR2 YSLEER. Trimming pared 3 bases from V and 6 bases from J, leaving 12 bases between. CDR3 sequence (DNA): TGCGCCAGCAGCCACGGGGACTTTTTTAATTCACCCCTCCACTTT. Protein: CASSHGDFFNSPLHF.

The CDR3 sequence is CATSDPRDSNLGEQYF. The CDR3 DNA is TGTGCCACCAGTGATCCCCGGGACAGCAACCTTGGCGAGCAGTACTTC. V gene TRBV24-1 combines with J gene TRBJ2-7, with TRBD1 matching over 7 bases. Germline values: CDR1 KGHDR, CDR2 SFDVKD. V shed 3 bases and J 6 bases; nucleotides not matched to a gene: 13. This CDR3 has 16 residues.

J is TRBJ1-6 and V is TRBV7-9, with D uncertain. The CDR3 covers 14 residues. Trimming cost V 2 bases and J 5 bases, with 7 bases left between them. Germline V gene lookup returns CDR1 SEHNR and CDR2 FQNEAQ (reference sequence). CDR3 sequence (DNA): TGTGCCAGCAGCTTACTGCAGGATAATTCACCCCTCCACTTT. Its protein is CASSLLQDNSPLHF.

The gene calls are TRBV15 and TRBJ1-1, with a weak D call TRBD1 (5 bases). Trimming shortened V by 1 base and J by 1 base, and 10 bases separated the two germline ends. The CDR3 contains 15 residues. Germline CDR1 reads LNHNV; CDR2 reads YYDKDF (reference sequence). CDR3 coding DNA: TGTGCCACCAGCAGAGCGGGGGGGGAGAACACTGAAGCTTTCTTT. This gives the protein CATSRAGGENTEAFF.

The chain uses TRBV25-1 and TRBJ1-2; a possible D gene is TRBD1 (5 bases). The CDR3 spans 16 residues. V dropped 3 bases and J dropped 4 bases, with 18 bases sitting between them. Germline V lookup: CDR1 MGHDK, CDR2 SYGVNS. CDR3 nucleotides: TGTGCCAGCAGTGACCCTCGGCAGCTTGGGGCCTATGGCTACACCTTC. This sequence encodes CASSDPRQLGAYGYTF.

V is TRBV19 and J is TRBJ1-5; 8 bases map to TRBD1. Germline CDR1 is LNHDA and CDR2 is SQIVND (reference sequence). This CDR3 region has 15 residues. Trimming took 5 bases from V and 3 from J; bases not matched to a gene: 6. CDR3 residues: CASSGGQADNQPQHF. CDR3 nucleotides: TGTGCCAGTAGTGGGGGACAGGCGGACAATCAGCCCCAGCATTTT.

There are a few counts of this clone. J is TRBJ1-1 and V is TRBV30; TRBD1 matches at 11 bases. Germline assignment: CDR1 GTSNPN and CDR2 SVGIG (reference sequence). The CDR3 contains 14 residues. CDR3 nucleotide sequence: TGTGCTCAGGACAGGGGGCAACGGGGCACTGAAGCTTTCTTT. This codes for CAQDRGQRGTEAFF.

The chain uses TRBV4-3 and TRBJ2-2; TRBD1 is a possible D gene (6 bases). Deletions cut 4 bases from V and 5 bases from J, with 17 bases between. The germline gives CDR1 LGHNA, CDR2 YSLEER. The CDR3 is 16 amino acids. CDR3 sequence reads: CASSRMRDTSTGELFF. The CDR3 DNA is TGCGCCAGCAGCCGAATGAGGGACACTAGTACCGGGGAGCTGTTTTTT.

The chain combines TRBV28 with TRBJ2-5; D gene ambiguous. Germline values: CDR1 MDHEN, CDR2 SYDVKM. V was shortened by 3 bases and J by 5 bases, with 7 bases between the two germline ends. This CDR3 contains 12 residues. CDR3 nucleotides: TGTGCCAGCAGTTTGCTGGGCGAGACCCAGTACTTC. Translated: CASSLLGETQYF.